The T cell receptor beta chain under discussion was sequenced for a study of blood T cell repertoires in COVID-19. Notes on this clone: The germline gene is not matched at one end of the junction; a read error may be the cause.

Followed over time, Seattle patients had been enrolled while infection was active. The repertoire was sequenced with immunoSEQ multiplex PCR; TCRdb's copy has only in-frame clones and lacks some. The sample contains some 360,000 clones, more than 70% of which appear only once. From germline, CDR1 is MNHNY and CDR2 SVGAGI (reference sequence). The CDR3 is 12 residues long. The TCR originated in a woman aged 60-75 years with COVID-19, enrolled during active disease. Sequences were obtained from peripheral blood. This rearrangement joins TRBV6-6 to TRBJ1-2, with unresolved D. Here the CDR3 DNA reads TGTGCCAGCAGTCCGACCCTGCAGGTGGGAGAATTC. Its protein is CASSPTLQVGEF.